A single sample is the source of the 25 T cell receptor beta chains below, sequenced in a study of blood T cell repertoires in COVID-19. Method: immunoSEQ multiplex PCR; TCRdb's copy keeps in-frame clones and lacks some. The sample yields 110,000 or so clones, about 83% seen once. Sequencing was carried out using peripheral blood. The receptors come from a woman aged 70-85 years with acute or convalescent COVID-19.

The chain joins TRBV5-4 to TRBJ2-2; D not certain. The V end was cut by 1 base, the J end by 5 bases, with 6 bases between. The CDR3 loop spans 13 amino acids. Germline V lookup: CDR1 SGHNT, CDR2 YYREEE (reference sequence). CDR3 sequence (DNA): TGTGCCAGCAGCTTGTCGTTGACCGGGGAGCTGTTTTTT. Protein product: CASSLSLTGELFF.

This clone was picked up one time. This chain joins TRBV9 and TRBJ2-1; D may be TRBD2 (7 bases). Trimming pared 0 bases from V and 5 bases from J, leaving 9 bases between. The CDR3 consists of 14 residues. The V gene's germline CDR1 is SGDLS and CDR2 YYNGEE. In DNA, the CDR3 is TGTGCCAGCAGCGTAGCGGGGGGCGACAATGAGCAGTTCTTC. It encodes CASSVAGGDNEQFF.

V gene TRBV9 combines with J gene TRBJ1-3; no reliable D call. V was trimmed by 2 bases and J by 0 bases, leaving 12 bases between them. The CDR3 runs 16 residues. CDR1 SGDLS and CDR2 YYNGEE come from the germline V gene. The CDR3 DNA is TGTGCCAGCAGCGTCCAGACCGGGTCCTCTGGAAACACCATATATTTT. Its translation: CASSVQTGSSGNTIYF.

CDR3 nucleotide sequence: TGTGCCACCGGCCTGGAGAATTCACCCCTCCACTTT. It specifies CATGLENSPLHF. The chain links TRBV15 to TRBJ1-6; no reliable D call. The CDR3 is made up of 12 amino acids. Per germline, CDR1 LNHNV and CDR2 YYDKDF (reference sequence). The V and J ends lost 8 bases and 7 bases respectively, with 9 bases between them.

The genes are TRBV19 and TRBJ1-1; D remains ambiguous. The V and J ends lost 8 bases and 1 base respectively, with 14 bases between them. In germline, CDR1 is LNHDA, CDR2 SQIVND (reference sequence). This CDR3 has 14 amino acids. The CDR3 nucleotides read TGTGCCAGTCGGTGGACTGCTCAGAACACTGAAGCTTTCTTT. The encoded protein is CASRWTAQNTEAFF.

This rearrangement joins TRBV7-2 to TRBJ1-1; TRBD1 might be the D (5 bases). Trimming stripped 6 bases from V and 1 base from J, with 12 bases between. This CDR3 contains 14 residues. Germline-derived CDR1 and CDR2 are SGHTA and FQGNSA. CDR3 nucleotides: TGTGCCAGCAGGCCCTTTACAGGGAACACTGAAGCTTTCTTT. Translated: CASRPFTGNTEAFF. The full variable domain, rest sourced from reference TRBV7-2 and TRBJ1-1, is GAGVSQSPSNKVTEKGKDVELRCDPISGHTALYWYRQSLGQGLEFLIYFQGNSAPDKSGLPSDRFSAERTGGSVSTLTIQRTQQEDSAVYLCASRPFTGNTEAFFGQGTRLTVV.

The CDR3 DNA reads TGTGCCAGCAGCAAACAAAATCAGCCCCAGCATTTT. Protein product: CASSKQNQPQHF. The gene calls are TRBV7-8 and TRBJ1-5; D not resolved. CDR1 and CDR2 from the germline V gene are SGHVS and FQNEAQ. The CDR3 contains 12 residues. Trimming removed 5 bases from V and 4 bases from J, with 6 bases in between.

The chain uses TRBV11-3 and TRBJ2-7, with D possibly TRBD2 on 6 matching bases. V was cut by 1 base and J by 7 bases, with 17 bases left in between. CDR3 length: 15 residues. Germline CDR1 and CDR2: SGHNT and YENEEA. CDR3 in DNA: TGTGCCAGCAGCTTAGCGGCAGGGAAACGGGAGGAGCAGTACTTC. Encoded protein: CASSLAAGKREEQYF.

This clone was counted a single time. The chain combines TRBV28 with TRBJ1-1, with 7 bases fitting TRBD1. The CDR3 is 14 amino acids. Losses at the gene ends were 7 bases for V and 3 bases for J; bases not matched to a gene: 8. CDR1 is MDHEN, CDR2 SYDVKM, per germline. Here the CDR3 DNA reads TGTGCCAGCACCGTACAGGGGCCGCACACTGAAGCTTTCTTT. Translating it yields CASTVQGPHTEAFF.

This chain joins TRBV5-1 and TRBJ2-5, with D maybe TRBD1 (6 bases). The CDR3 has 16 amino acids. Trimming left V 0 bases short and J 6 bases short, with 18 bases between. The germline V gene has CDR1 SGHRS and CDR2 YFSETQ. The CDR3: CASSLEYGVRGKTQYF. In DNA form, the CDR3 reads TGCGCCAGCAGCTTGGAGTACGGGGTGAGGGGGAAGACCCAGTACTTC. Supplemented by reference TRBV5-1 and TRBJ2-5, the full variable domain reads KAGVTQTPRYLIKTRGQQVTLSCSPISGHRSVSWYQQTPGQGLQFLFEYFSETQRNKGNFPGRFSGRQFSNSRSEMNVSTLELGDSALYLCASSLEYGVRGKTQYFGPGTRLLVL.

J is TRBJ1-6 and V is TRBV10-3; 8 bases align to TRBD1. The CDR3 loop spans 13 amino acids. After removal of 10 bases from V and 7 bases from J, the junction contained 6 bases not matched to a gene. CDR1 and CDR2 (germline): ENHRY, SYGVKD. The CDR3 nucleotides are TGTGCCAACCGGGACAGGAAAAATTCACCCCTCCACTTT. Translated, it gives CANRDRKNSPLHF.

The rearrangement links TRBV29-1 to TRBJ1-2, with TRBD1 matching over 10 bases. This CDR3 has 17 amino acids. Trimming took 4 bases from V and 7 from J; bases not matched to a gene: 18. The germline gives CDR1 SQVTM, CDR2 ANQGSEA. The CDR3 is CSVVVRQGANVHPGYTF. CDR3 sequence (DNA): TGCAGCGTTGTGGTAAGACAGGGGGCTAACGTACATCCTGGCTACACCTTC.

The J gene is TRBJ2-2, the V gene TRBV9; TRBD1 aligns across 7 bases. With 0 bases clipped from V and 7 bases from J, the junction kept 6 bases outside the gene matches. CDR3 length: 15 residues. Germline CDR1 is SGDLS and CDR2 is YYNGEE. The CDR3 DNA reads TGTGCCAGCAGCGTAGGAACAGGGGTAGGCGGGGAGCTGTTTTTT. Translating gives CASSVGTGVGGELFF.

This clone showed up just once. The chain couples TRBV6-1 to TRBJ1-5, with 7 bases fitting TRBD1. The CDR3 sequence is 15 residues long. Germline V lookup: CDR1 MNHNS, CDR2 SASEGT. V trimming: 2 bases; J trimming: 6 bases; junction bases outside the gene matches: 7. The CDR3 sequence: CASSETFTGVQPQHF. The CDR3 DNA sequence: TGTGCCAGCAGTGAAACTTTCACAGGGGTTCAGCCCCAGCATTTT.

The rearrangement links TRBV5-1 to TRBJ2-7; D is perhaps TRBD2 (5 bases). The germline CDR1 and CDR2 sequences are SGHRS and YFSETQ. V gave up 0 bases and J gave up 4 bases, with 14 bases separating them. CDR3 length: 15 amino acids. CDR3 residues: CASSLGGPPSYEQYF. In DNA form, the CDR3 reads TGCGCCAGCAGCTTGGGAGGGCCTCCATCTTACGAGCAGTACTTC.

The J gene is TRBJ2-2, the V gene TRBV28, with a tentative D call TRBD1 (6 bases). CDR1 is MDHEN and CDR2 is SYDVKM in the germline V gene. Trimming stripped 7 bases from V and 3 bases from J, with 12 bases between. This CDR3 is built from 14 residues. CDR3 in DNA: TGTGCCAGCAAGGGGGACGGGTACACCGGGGAGCTGTTTTTT. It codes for CASKGDGYTGELFF.

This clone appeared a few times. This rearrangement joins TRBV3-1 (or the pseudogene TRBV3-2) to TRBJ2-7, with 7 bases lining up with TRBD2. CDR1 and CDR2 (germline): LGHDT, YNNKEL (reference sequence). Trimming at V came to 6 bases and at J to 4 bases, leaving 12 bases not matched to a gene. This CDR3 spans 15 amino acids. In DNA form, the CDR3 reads TGTGCCAGCAGACAGAGCGGGGACGGGTGGTACGAGCAGTACGTC. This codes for CASRQSGDGWYEQYV.

DNA for the CDR3: TGTGCCAGCAGTTCAGTGAAAGCCCGACAGGGCCGGAATTCACCCCTCCACTTT. Protein product: CASSSVKARQGRNSPLHF. The chain uses TRBV27 and TRBJ1-6; 7 bases match TRBD1. This CDR3 has 18 residues. Trimming took 4 bases from V and 7 from J; bases not matched to a gene: 16. Germline assignment: CDR1 MNHEY and CDR2 SMNVEV (reference sequence).

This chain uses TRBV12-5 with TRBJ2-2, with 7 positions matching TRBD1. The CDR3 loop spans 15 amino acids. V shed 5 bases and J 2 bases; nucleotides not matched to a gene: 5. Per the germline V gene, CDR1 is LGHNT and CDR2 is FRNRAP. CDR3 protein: CASGLTGSNTGELFF. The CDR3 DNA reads TGTGCTAGTGGTCTGACAGGGTCCAACACCGGGGAGCTGTTTTTT.

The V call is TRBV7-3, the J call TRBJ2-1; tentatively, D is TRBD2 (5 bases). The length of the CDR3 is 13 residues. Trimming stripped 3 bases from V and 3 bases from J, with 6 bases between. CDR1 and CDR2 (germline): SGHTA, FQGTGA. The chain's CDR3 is CASSFDYYNEQFF. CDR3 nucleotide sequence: TGTGCCAGCAGCTTTGACTACTACAATGAGCAGTTCTTC.

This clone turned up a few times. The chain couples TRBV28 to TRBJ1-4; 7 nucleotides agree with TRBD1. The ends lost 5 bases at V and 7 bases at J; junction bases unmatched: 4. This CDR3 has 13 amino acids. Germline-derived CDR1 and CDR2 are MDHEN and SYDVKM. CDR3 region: CASSPGTAEKLFF. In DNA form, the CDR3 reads TGTGCCAGCAGTCCCGGGACAGCTGAAAAACTGTTTTTT.

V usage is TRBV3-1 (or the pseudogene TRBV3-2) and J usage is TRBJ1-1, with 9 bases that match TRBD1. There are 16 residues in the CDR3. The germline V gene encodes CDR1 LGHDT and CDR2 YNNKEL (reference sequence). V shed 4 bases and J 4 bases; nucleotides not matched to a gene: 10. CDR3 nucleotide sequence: TGTGCCAGCAGCCGGTCACAGGGGGCACGGGGCACTGAAGCTTTCTTT. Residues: CASSRSQGARGTEAFF.

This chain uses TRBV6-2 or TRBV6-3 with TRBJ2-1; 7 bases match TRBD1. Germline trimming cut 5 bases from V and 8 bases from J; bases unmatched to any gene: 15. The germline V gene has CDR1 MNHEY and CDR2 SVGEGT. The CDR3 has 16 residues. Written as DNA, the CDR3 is TGTGCCAGCAGTAAGACTCCGGACAGGACCGCCGATGAGCAGTTCTTC. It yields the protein CASSKTPDRTADEQFF.

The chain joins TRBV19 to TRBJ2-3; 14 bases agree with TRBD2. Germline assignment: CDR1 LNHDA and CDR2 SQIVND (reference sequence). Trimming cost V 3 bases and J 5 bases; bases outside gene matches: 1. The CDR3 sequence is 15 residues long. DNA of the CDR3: TGTGCCAGTAGTATGGGACTAGCGGGAGTAGATACGCAGTATTTT. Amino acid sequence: CASSMGLAGVDTQYF. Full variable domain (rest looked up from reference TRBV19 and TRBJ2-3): DGGITQSPKYLFRKEGQNVTLSCEQNLNHDAMYWYRQDPGQGLRLIYYSQIVNDFQKGDIAEGYSVSREKKESFPLTVTSAQKNPTAFYLCASSMGLAGVDTQYFGPGTRLTVL.

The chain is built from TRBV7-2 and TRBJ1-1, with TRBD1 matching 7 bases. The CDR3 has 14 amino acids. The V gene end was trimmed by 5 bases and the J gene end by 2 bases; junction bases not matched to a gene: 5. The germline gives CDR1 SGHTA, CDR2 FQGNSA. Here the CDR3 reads CASSPGTVNTEAFF. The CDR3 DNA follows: TGTGCCAGCAGCCCCGGGACAGTAAACACTGAAGCTTTCTTT.